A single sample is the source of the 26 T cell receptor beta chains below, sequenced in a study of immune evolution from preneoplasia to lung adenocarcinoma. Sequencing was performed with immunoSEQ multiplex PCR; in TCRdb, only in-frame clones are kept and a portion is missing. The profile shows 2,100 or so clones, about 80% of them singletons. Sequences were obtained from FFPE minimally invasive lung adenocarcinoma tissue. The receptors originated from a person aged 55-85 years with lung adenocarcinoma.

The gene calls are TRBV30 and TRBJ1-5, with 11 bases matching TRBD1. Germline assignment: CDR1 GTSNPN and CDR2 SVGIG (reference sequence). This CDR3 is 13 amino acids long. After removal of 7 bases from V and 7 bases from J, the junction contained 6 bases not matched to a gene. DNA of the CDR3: TGTGCCTTGGACAGGGGGCAGGAGCAGCCCCAGCATTTT. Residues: CALDRGQEQPQHF.

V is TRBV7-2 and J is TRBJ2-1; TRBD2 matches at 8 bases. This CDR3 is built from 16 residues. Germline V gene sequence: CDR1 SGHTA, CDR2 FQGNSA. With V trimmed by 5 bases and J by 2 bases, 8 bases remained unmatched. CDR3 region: CASSRSGRGAYNEQFF. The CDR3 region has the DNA TGTGCCAGCAGCCGGAGTGGGCGGGGGGCCTACAATGAGCAGTTCTTC. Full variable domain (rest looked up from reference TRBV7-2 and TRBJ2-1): GAGVSQSPSNKVTEKGKDVELRCDPISGHTALYWYRQSLGQGLEFLIYFQGNSAPDKSGLPSDRFSAERTGGSVSTLTIQRTQQEDSAVYLCASSRSGRGAYNEQFFGPGTRLTVL.

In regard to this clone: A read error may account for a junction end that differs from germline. CDR3 nucleotide sequence: TGCGCCAGCAGCTGGACAACTCCGGGACGGGGGACTAGCGGGGACTTC. Its translation: CASSWTTPGRGTSGDF. The chain carries TRBV5-1 and TRBJ2-5, with 13 positions matching TRBD2. Germline CDR1 and CDR2: SGHRS and YFSETQ. This CDR3 spans 16 amino acids.

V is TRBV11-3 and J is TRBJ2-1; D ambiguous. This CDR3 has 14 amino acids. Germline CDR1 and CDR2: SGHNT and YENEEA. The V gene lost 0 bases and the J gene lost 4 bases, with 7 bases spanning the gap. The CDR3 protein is CASSLERMYNEQFF. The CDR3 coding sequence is TGTGCCAGCAGCTTAGAACGGATGTACAATGAGCAGTTCTTC.

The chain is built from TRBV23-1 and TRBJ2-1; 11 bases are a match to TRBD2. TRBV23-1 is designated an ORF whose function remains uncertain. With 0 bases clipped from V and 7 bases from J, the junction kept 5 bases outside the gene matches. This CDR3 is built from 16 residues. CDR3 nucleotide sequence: TGCGCCAGCAGTCAATCGTTAGCGGGGGGGGAAAATGAGCAGTTCTTC. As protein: CASSQSLAGGENEQFF.

The CDR3 DNA reads TGTGCCAGCAGTGCCCGGACAGTTAACACAGATACGCAGTATTTT. Its protein is CASSARTVNTDTQYF. V usage is TRBV6-4 and J usage is TRBJ2-3, with D maybe TRBD1 (6 bases). Germline V gene lookup returns CDR1 MRHNA and CDR2 SNTAGT. The CDR3 spans 15 residues. Trimming cost V 4 bases and J 2 bases, with 13 bases left between them.

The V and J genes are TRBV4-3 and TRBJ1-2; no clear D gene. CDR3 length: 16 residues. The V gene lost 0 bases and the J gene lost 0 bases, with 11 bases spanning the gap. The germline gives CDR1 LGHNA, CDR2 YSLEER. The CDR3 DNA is TGCGCCAGCAGCCAAGAAAGAACGGTACCTAACTATGGCTACACCTTC. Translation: CASSQERTVPNYGYTF.

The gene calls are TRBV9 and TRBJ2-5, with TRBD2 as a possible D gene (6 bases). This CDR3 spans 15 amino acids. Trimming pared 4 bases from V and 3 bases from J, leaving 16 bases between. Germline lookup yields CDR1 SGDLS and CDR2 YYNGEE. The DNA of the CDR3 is TGTGCCAGCAGCTCAGACGGGACTGGGAAAGAGACCCAGTACTTC. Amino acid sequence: CASSSDGTGKETQYF.

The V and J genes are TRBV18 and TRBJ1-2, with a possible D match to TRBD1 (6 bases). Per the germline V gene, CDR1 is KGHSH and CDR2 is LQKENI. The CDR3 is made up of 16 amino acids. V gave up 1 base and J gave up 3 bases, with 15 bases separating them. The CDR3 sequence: CASSPLPGAEYYGYTF. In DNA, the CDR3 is TGTGCCAGCTCACCACTCCCGGGGGCGGAGTACTATGGCTACACCTTC.

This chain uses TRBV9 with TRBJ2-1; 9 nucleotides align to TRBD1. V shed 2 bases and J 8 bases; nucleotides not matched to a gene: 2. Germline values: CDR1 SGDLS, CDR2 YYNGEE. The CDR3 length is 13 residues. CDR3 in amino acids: CASSVTGGDEQFF. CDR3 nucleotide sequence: TGTGCCAGCAGCGTCACAGGGGGCGATGAGCAGTTCTTC.

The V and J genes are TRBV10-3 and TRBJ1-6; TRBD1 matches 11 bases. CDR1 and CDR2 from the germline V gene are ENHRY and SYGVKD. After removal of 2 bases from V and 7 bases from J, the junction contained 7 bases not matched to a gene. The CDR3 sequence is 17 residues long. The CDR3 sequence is CAISEGTGGTGNSPLHF. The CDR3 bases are TGTGCCATCAGTGAGGGGACAGGGGGTACCGGGAATTCACCCCTCCACTTT.

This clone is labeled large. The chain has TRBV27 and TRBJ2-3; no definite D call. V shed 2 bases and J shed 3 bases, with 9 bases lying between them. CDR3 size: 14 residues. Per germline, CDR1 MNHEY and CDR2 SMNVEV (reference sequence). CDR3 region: CASSLGRLTDTQYF. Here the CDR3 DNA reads TGTGCCAGCAGTTTAGGCAGGCTTACAGATACGCAGTATTTT.

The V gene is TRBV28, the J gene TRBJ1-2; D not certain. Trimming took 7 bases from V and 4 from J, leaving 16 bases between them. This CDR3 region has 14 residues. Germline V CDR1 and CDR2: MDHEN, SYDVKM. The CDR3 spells CASNSKGRPYGYTF. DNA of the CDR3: TGTGCCAGCAACTCAAAGGGTCGCCCCTATGGCTACACCTTC.

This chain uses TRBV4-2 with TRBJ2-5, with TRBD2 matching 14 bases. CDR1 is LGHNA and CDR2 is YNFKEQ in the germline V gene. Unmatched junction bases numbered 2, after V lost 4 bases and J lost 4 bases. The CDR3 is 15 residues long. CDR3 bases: TGTGCCAGCAGCCGAGGGACTAGCGGGGGAGAGACCCAGTACTTC. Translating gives CASSRGTSGGETQYF.

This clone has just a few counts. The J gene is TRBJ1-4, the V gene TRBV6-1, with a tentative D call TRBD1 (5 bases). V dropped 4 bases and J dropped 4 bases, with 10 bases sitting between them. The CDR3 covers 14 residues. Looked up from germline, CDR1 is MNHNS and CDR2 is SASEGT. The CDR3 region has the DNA TGTGCCAGCAGTGCGACAGCCGATAATGAAAAACTGTTTTTT. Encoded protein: CASSATADNEKLFF.

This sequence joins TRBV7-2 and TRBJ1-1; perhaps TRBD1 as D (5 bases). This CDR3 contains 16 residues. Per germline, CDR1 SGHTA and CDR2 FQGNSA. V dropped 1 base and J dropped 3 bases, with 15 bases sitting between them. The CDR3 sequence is CASSLGLGREDTEAFF. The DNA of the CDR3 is TGTGCCAGCAGCTTAGGACTCGGCAGGGAGGACACTGAAGCTTTCTTT.

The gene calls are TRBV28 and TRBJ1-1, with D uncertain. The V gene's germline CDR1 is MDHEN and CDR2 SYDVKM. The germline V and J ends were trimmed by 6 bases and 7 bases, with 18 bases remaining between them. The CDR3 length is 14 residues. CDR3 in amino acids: CASSNRGPPVEAFF. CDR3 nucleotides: TGTGCCAGCAGCAACCGAGGGCCCCCAGTTGAAGCTTTCTTT.

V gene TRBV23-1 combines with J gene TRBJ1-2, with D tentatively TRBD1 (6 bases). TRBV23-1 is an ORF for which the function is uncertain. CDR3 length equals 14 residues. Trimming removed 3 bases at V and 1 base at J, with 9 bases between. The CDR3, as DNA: TGCGCCAGCAGTCAGGACAGCATTAACTATGGCTACACCTTC. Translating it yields CASSQDSINYGYTF.

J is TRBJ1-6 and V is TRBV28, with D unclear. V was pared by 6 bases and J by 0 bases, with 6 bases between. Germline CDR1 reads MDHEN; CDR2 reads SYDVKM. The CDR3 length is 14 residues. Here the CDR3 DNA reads TGTGCCAGCAGGCCGGACTCCTATAATTCACCCCTCCACTTT. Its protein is CASRPDSYNSPLHF. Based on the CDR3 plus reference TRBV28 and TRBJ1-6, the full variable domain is DVKVTQSSRYLVKRTGEKVFLECVQDMDHENMFWYRQDPGLGLRLIYFSYDVKMKEKGDIPEGYSVSREKKERFSLILESASTNQTSMYLCASRPDSYNSPLHFGNGTRLTVT.

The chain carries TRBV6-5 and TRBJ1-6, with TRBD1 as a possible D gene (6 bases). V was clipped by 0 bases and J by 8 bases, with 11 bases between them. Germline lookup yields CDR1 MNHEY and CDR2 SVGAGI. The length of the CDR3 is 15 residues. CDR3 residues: CASSYSTDSYSPLHF. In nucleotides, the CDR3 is TGTGCCAGCAGTTACTCCACGGACAGTTATTCACCCCTCCACTTT.

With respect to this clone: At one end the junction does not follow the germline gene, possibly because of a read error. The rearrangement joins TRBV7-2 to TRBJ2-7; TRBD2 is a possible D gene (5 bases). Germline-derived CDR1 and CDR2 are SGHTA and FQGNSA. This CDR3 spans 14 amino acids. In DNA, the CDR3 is TGTGCCAGCAGCTTGAGGGCTAGCTCCAACGAGCAGTACTTC. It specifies CASSLRASSNEQYF.

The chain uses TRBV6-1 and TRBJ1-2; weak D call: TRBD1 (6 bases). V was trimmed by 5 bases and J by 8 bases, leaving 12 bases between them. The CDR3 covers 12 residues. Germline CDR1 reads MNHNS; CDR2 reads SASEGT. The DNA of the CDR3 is TGTGCCAGCAGTATGACAGGCTTGGGCTACACCTTC. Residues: CASSMTGLGYTF.

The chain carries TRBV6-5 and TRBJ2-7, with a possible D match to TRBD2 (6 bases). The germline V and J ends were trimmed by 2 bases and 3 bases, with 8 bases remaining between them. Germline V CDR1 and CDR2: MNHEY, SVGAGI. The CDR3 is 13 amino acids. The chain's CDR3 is CASSYGGVYEQYF. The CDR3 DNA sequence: TGTGCCAGCAGTTACGGCGGGGTCTACGAGCAGTACTTC.

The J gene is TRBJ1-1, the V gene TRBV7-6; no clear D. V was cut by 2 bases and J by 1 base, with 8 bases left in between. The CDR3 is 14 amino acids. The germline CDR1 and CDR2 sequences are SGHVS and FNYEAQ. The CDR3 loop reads CASSLHPKNTEAFF. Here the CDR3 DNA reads TGTGCCAGCAGCTTACATCCCAAGAACACTGAAGCTTTCTTT.

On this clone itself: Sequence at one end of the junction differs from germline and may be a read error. CDR3 sequence: CASSFGERMHF. For the CDR3, the DNA is TGTGCCAGCAGCTTTGGGGAAAGGATGCATTTT. The chain couples TRBV7-9 to TRBJ2-3, with no clear D. Germline CDR1 SEHNR, CDR2 FQNEAQ (reference sequence). This CDR3 is built from 11 residues.

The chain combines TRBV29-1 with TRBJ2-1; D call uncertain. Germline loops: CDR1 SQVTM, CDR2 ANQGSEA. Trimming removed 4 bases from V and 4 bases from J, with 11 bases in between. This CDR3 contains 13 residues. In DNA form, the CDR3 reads TGCAGCGTTGTCGACCAGGCATACAATGAGCAGTTCTTC. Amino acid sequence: CSVVDQAYNEQFF.